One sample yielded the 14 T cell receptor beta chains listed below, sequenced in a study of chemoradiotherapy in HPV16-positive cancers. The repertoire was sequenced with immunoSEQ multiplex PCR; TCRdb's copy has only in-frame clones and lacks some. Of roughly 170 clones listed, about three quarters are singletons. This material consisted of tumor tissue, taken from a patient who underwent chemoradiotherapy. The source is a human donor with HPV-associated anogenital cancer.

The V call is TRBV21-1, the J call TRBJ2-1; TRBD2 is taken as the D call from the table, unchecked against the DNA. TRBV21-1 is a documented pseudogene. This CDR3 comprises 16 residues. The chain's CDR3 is CASSNFSGKAYNEQFF. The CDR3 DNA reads TGTGCCAGCAGCAATTTTAGCGGGAAAGCCTACAATGAGCAGTTCTTC.

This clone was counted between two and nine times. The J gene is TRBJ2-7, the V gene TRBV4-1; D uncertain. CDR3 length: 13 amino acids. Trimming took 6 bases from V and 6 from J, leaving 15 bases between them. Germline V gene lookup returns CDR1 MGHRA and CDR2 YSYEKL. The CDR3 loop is CASSPPLGSEQYF. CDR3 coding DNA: TGCGCCAGCAGTCCCCCGCTAGGCTCCGAGCAGTACTTC.

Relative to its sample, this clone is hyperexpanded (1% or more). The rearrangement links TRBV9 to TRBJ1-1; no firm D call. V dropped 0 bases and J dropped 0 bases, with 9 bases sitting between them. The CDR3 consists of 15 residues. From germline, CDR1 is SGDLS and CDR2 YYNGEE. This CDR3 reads CASSVEWSMNTEAFF. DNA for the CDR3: TGTGCCAGCAGCGTAGAATGGTCTATGAACACTGAAGCTTTCTTT.

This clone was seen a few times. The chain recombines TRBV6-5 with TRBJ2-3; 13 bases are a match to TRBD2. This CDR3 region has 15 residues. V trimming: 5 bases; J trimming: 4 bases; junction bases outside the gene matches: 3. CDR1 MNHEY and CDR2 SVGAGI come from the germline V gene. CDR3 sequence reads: CASSKLAGGPDTQYF. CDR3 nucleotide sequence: TGTGCCAGCAGTAAACTAGCGGGAGGGCCAGATACGCAGTATTTT.

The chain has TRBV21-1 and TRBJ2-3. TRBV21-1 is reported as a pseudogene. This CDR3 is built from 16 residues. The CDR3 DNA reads TGTGCCAGCAGAATTGATGTAGCTACAGTTGCAAGATACGCAGTATTT. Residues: CASRIDVATVARYAVF.

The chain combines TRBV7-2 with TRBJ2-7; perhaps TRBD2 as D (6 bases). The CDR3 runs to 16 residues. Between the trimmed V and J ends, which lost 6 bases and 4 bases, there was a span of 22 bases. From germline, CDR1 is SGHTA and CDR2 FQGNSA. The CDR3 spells CASSPLGRRLIYEQYF. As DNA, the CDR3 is TGTGCCAGCAGTCCCCTGGGGAGGCGCCTAATTTACGAGCAGTACTTC.

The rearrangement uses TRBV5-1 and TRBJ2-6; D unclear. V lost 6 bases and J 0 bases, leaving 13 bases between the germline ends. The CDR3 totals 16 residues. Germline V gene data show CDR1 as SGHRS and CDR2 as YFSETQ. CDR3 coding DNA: TGCGCCAGCACCCGAGAGGCCCTCTCTGGGGCCAACGTCCTGACTTTC. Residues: CASTREALSGANVLTF.

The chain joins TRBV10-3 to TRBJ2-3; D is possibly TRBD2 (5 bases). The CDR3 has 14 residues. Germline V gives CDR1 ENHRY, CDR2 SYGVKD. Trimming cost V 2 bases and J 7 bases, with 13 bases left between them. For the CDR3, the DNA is TGTGCCATCAGTGAGAGGACTCACGGTTATACGCAGTATTTT. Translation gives CAISERTHGYTQYF.

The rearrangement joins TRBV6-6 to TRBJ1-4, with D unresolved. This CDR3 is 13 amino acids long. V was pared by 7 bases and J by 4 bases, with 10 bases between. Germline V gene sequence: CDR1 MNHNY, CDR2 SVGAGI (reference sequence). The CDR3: CASMLGGNEKLFF. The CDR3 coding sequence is TGTGCCAGCATGCTAGGCGGTAATGAAAAACTGTTTTTT.

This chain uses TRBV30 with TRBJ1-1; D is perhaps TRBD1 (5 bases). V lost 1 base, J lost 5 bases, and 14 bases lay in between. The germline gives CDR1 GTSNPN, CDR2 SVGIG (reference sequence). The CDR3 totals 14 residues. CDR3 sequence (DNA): TGTGCCTGGAGTGGAGGGGTAGGGAATACTGAAGCTTTCTTT. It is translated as CAWSGGVGNTEAFF.

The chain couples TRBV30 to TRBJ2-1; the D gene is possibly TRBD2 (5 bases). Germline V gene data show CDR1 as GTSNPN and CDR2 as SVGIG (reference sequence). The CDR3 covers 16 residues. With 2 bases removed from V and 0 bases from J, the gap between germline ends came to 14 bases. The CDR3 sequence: CAWSPQQRPSYNEQFF. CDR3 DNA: TGTGCCTGGAGTCCCCAGCAGCGGCCCTCCTACAATGAGCAGTTCTTC. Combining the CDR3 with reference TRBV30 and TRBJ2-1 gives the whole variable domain SQTIHQWPATLVQPVGSPLSLECTVEGTSNPNLYWYRQAAGRGLQLLFYSVGIGQISSEVPQNLSASRPQDRQFILSSKKLLLSDSGFYLCAWSPQQRPSYNEQFFGPGTRLTVL.

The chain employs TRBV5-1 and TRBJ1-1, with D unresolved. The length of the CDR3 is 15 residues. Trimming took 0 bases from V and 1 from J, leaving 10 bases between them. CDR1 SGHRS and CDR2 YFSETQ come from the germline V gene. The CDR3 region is CASSLGVNWNTEAFF. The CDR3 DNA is TGCGCCAGCAGCTTGGGCGTCAATTGGAACACTGAAGCTTTCTTT. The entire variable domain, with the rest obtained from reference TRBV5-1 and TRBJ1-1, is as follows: KAGVTQTPRYLIKTRGQQVTLSCSPISGHRSVSWYQQTPGQGLQFLFEYFSETQRNKGNFPGRFSGRQFSNSRSEMNVSTLELGDSALYLCASSLGVNWNTEAFFGQGTRLTVV.

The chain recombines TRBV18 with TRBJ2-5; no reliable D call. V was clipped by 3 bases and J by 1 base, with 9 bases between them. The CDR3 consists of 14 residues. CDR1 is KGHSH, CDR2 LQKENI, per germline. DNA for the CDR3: TGTGCCAGCTCACCGCGGATCTTCCAAGAGACCCAGTACTTC. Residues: CASSPRIFQETQYF.

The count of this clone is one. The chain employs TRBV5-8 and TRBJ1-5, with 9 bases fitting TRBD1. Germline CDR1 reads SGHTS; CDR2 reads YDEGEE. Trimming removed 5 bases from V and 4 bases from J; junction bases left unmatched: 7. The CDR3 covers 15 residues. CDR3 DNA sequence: TGTGCCAGCAGGAGAGGGACAGGGCGTAATCAGCCCCAGCATTTT. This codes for CASRRGTGRNQPQHF.